This TCR beta chain was recovered during a study of monozygotic twins with inflammatory bowel disease (dated by TCRdb to the late 2010s). About the investigation overall: The complete study included approximately 28 monozygotic twin pairs: 19 IBD-discordant Danish pairs and nine German pairs, of which four were IBD-concordant and five were IBD-discordant. Each individual had, on average, about 151 000 unique TCRalpha sequences and 181 000 unique TCRbeta sequences available for analysis. Disease-associated traits were sought mainly through comparisons between IBD patients and their genetically identical healthy co-twins within discordant pairs.

The library came from 5' RACE. The input for every TCR library was 3500 ng of total RNA. For each sample, cDNA was synthesized in eight separate reactions using SMARTScribe reverse transcriptase. During cDNA synthesis, unique molecular identifiers containing a 6-nucleotide sample barcode were introduced by template switching. Amplification of TCRalpha and TCRbeta cDNA involved two nested PCRs of 16 and 9 cycles, and each PCR was followed by bead purification. Before amplification, cDNA was treated with uracil DNA-glycosylase and purified using the QIAquick PCR purification kit. The second PCR was the step at which Illumina TruSeq-compatible adapters and sample-specific barcodes were added. Library quality and concentration were assessed using TapeStation and Qubit, and roughly 5 ng of each library was pooled. Sequencing of pooled libraries was carried out on an Illumina HiSeq2500 single-index Rapid Run using 2 x 100 bp reads and custom sequencing primers. Under the source paper's analysis protocol: UMI-based consensus assembly with MiGEC version 1.2.6 was used to correct PCR and sequencing errors. MiXCR version 2.1.1 was used for V(D)J alignment, clonotype assembly and CDR3 extraction. Gene usage, clonotype sharing and MAIT/NKT TCR abundance were normalised by analysing the top 1000, 10 000 and 20 000 clonotypes per sample. After downsampling to 27 000 UMIs, diversity was calculated as the inverse Simpson index using the vegan R package. Paired Mann-Whitney U tests were applied to discordant twin pairs, and Benjamini-Hochberg correction was used for multiple testing. With the reads reprocessed by TCRdb, a single entry stands for each CDR3 protein sequence and no DNA is reported. The V and J calls shown here were made by TCRdb, not taken from the authors' results. In this sample's table one finds around 210,000 distinct CDR3 sequences. Roughly 7.7% of the sample belongs to the ten largest clones.

General conclusions and limits of the study: Concordant and discordant twins showed no difference in repertoire similarity, possibly because of limited statistical power. Because patients were on differing immunosuppressive treatments, the repertoires may have picked up extra background noise and inter-individual variability. The results gave no support for a single strong signal or clonotype linked to IBD. Different T cell subtypes could not be distinguished in the analysis. TCRbeta repertoire diversity, by inverse Simpson index, was decreased in IBD patients compared with their healthy co-twins. Compared with healthy twins, IBD patients shared fewer clonotypes with other individuals, and the difference was most pronounced in patients with signs of disease activity.

From each donor, a roughly 2.4 ml peripheral blood sample was collected into PAXgene tubes and kept at -80 degrees C. Total RNA was isolated from whole blood with the PAXgene blood miRNA kit on an automated QIAcube, without T cell sorting. Peripheral blood from monozygotic twin pairs concordant or discordant for inflammatory bowel disease was subjected to deep TCRalpha and TCRbeta repertoire profiling with unique molecular barcoding. Smoking habits were recorded for all twin pairs, with individuals classified as current, former or never smokers. Concerning this clonotype: It has no known antigen specificity.

Material: blood. The sequence was obtained from a human donor with ulcerative colitis or Crohn's disease, or a healthy co-twin of an affected twin (not recorded which).

The CDR3 protein is CAIRISGRGKSYGYTF. This chain joins TRBV10-3 to TRBJ1-2; TCRdb returns TRBD1, unconfirmable since there is no DNA. Inclusive of the bounding cysteine and phenylalanine, the CDR3 is 16 residues long. The nucleotide record is missing. CDR1 and CDR2, looked up from the germline V gene, are ENHRY and SYGVKD.